This TCR beta chain appears in the sequencing data of a study of PD-1 blockade in classical Hodgkin lymphoma. Study context: Intravenous infusions of nivolumab 3 mg/kg reached patients every 2 weeks. Study-wide points: Newly diagnosed patients had baseline TCR diversity that was reportedly lower than that of healthy donors.

Regarding this clone: Its cognate antigen is unknown.

As for time point: cycle 4 day 1 (C4D1), after less than 7 weeks of nivolumab. Brentuximab vedotin exposure varied among the patients, all of whom had relapsed after autologous stem cell transplantation. TCRdb keeps only in-frame clones here, not all; method: immunoSEQ multiplex PCR. There are nearly 25,000 clones in the sample; around three quarters occur only once, and 30% lies in the top ten. Germline V gene lookup returns CDR1 MDHEN and CDR2 SYDVKM. The CDR3 has 14 residues. The rearrangement uses TRBV28 and TRBJ2-7; TRBD2 matches at 8 bases. The sequence was obtained from a human donor with classical Hodgkin lymphoma. Sequenced material: peripheral blood mononuclear cells (PBMCs), taken before the fourth cycle of nivolumab. CDR3 amino acids: CASSPGIQGLAWHV. The CDR3 nucleotides read TGTGCCAGCAGTCCTGGTATTCAAGGACTAGCTTGGCACGTC.